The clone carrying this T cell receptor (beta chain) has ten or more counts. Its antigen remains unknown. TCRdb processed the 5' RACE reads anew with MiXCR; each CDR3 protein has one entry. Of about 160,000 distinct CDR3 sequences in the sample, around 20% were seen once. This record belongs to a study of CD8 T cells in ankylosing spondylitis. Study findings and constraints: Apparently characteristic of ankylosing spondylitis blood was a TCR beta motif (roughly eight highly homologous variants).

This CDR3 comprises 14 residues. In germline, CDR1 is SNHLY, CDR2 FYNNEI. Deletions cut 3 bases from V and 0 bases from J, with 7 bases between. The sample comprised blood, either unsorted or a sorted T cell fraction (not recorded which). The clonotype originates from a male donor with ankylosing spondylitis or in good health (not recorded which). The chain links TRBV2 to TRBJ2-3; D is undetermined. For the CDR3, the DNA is TGTGCCAGCAGTGACACGGATAGCACAGATACGCAGTATTTT. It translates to CASSDTDSTDTQYF.